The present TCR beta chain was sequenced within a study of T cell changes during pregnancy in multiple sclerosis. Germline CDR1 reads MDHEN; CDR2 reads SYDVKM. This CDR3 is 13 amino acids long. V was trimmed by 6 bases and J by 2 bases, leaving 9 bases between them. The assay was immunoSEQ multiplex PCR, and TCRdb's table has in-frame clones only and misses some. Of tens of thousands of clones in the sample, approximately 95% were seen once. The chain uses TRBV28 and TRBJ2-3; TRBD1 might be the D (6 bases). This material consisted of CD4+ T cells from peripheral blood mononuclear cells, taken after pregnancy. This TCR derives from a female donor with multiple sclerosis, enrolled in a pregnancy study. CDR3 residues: CASRGHITDTQYF. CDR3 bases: TGTGCCAGCAGGGGACATATCACAGATACGCAGTATTTT.